This T cell receptor beta chain was sequenced during a study of T-cell reconstitution after alpha-beta-depleted transplantation in children (dated by TCRdb to about 2016). General notes on the study: Using TCR repertoire profiling, the study followed T-cell immune reconstitution in a quantitative way in children after TCRalphabeta/CD19-depleted allogeneic hematopoietic cell transplantation.

The CDR3 goes from the cysteine to the phenylalanine over 14 residues. The only DNA kept is the CDR3, 42 bases in frame from the first base. Between the V and J ends, shortened by 4 bases and 5 bases respectively, the junction contains 14 bases. The CDR1 and CDR2 encoded by the germline V gene are SGHRS and YFSETQ. This clonotype was detected many times. Its antigen is not yet known. Base qualities are missing; no much larger clone stands one base away. Libraries were prepared through PCR. Sequencing used an Illumina HiSeq 2500. Molecular barcoding was employed in the preparation of TCR libraries, with unique molecular identifiers being used to normalize TCRbeta repertoire quantification. TCRdb reanalyzed the raw reads on its own, using fastp at Q25 for trimming and MiXCR for clone calling, and kept in-frame beta chains. Rows are unified per CDR3 protein, each entry keeping the most common DNA and genes. This sample has hundreds of thousands of distinct CDR3 sequences in its table, and more than 10% of those were observed once. The ten biggest clones cover roughly 2.6% of the sample.

The chain is made from TRBV5-1 and TRBJ2-3; the D gene remains uncertain. The sample was PBMCs from the stem cell graft donor, taken from the stem cell graft. This TCR came from a human donor who donated a stem cell graft to a child with acute lymphoblastic leukemia. The CDR3 sequence is CASSPGPTEDTQYF. The nucleotide sequence reads TGCGCCAGCAGCCCGGGCCCGACCGAAGATACGCAGTATTTT.